Reported below is one TCR beta chain. Its specific antigen is unknown. Base quality data are lacking; no much larger clone is found one base away. From the cysteine up to the phenylalanine, the CDR3 has a length of 13 residues. Only the CDR3 part of the read is kept: 39 bases, read in frame from the first base. V is reduced by 5 bases and J by 7 bases, leaving a spacing of 12 bases between them. The germline V gene provides CDR1 SGHTA and CDR2 FQGNSA. TCR libraries were generated with the immunoSEQ multiplex PCR assay, using TCR-beta and/or TCR-alpha/delta assays for each sample. The amplified TCR libraries were sequenced on the Illumina high-throughput platform. From the authors' description of their analysis: Clustering and dimensionality reduction relied on pairwise TCRdist distances among GMM-specific receptors from T cells that were either sorted ex vivo or expanded in vitro. The score assigned to each clinical repertoire was mean NN-distance, meaning the average TCRdist to the nearest 10% of tetramer-positive reference sequences. GEM TCR motif frequency was calculated as the fraction of unique TCRs that matched known GEM sequences by V/J usage and CDR3 length. Linear discriminant analysis with leave-one-out cross-validation, implemented in scikit-learn, was used to classify active tuberculosis. Entries here come from immuneACCESS through TCRdb and include only in-frame sequences with V and J called. Some clones fail to appear in such tables; in the studies checked, an unresolved V gene covers under half of the shortfall, and the cause of the remainder is unknown. For V, J and clone size, that table is used; D and trimming come from the DNA. Counted in this sample were around 23,000 clones; over 75% of them appeared once. The top ten constitute about 15% of the sample.

Sample time point, as interpreted from the label and publication: new active TB diagnosis, blood taken before or within 7 days of starting treatment. The active tuberculosis patients were newly diagnosed, HIV-seronegative South African adults aged 18 years or older. Active tuberculosis was confirmed by positive sputum smear microscopy and/or positive M. tuberculosis culture. Immunosequencing was performed on unsorted cryopreserved PBMC, with 90,000 to 100,000 T cells per clinical donor covered on average. The data originate from a study of T cells in tuberculosis (dated by TCRdb to the late 2010s). Concerning the study at large: The study combined CD1B tetramers and high-throughput TCR immunosequencing to characterize T cells specific for the mycobacterial lipid antigen glucose monomycolate (GMM). In a South African clinical cohort, IGRA-negative adolescents, IGRA-positive adolescents with latent tuberculosis and adults with active tuberculosis were compared, with about eleven people in each group. PBMC from active tuberculosis patients were archived either before standard anti-tuberculosis treatment began or within 7 days of its start. Overall study results and their limits: Smaller mean NN-distances to GMM-specific TCRs were observed in active tuberculosis TCR-alpha repertoires than in IGRA-negative controls, suggesting clonal expansion of GMM-specific TCRs. The smaller NN-distances in active tuberculosis patients were driven in part by shorter CDR3-alpha lengths, while the difference seen for TCR-beta was not statistically significant. With the diverse GMM-specific repertoire as input, a classifier achieved roughly 87% accuracy (AUROC 0.90), whereas GEM motif frequencies as input gave roughly 70% accuracy. Clinical samples were selected based on which cryopreserved specimens were available, and the active tuberculosis cases were adults whereas the controls were adolescents.

The material sequenced was PBMCs, taken at tuberculosis diagnosis. The clonotype comes from an adult with tuberculosis. The V gene is TRBV7-2 and the J gene is TRBJ2-4, and the D gene may be TRBD1, 6 bases matching. The base sequence is TGTGCCAGCAGCCCACAGGGACGGAACATTCAGTACTTC. This yields the protein CASSPQGRNIQYF.